This TCR beta chain was recovered during a study of T cell repertoires in cytomegalovirus infection. Study context: CMV epitopes used comprised recently identified HLA-C-restricted ones and well-studied HLA-B-restricted ones. In public TCR beta signatures, there were indications of both CMV infection and matching HLA type. Study-level results: Summed frequency of public TCR beta families distinguished CMV carriers with the relevant HLA. Clonotype analysis showed dominance of the ex vivo response by HLA-C-restricted CMV-specific TCR beta clonotypes.

Germline CDR1 reads MNHNY; CDR2 reads SVGAGI (reference sequence). The J segment lost 6 bases and the V segment lost 5 bases, leaving 5 bases of the junction unmatched. This CDR3 comprises 14 residues. This clonotype was counted between two and nine times. What it binds is not known. TCRdb re-called the reads with MiXCR, one entry per CDR3 protein. This table has roughly 860,000 distinct CDR3 sequences, about 31% appearing once. This specimen consisted of cultured CD8+ T cells from PBMCs, obtained from culture after CMV antigen stimulation. The chain recombines TRBV6-6 with TRBJ2-2; TRBD1 matches at 8 bases. This sequence was found in a human donor in good health (CMV status not recorded). Some clones in this sample may be carry-over from other donors' samples. This CDR3 reads CASSGEQGAGELFF. In nucleotides, the CDR3 is TGTGCCAGCAGTGGGGAACAGGGGGCCGGGGAGCTGTTTTTT.